The clone carrying this TCR beta chain occurred once. This sample is part of a study of blood T cell repertoires in COVID-19. For the study at large: The United States, Italy and Spain were the sources of the acute and convalescent COVID-19 samples. Sample material is recorded as cDNA or gDNA derived from T cells, B-cell-depleted T cells, or PBMCs.

Trimming took 5 bases from V and 4 from J; bases not matched to a gene: 7. CDR3 length equals 16 residues. Germline loops: CDR1 KGHDR, CDR2 SFDVKD. Source study methods: Estimated nucleated cell counts came from reference gene primer amplification. The method was immunoSEQ multiplex PCR; TCRdb's version includes in-frame clones alone and lacks a portion of them. The DNA gave D and trimming, while V, J and clone size come from that table. The repertoire has 390,000 or so clones, around 91% of them found once; the top ten carry around 7%. The sequencing sample was made of peripheral blood. The chain couples TRBV24-1 to TRBJ2-2, with 9 bases identical to TRBD2. This TCR came from a man younger than 35 with active or convalescent COVID-19. The CDR3: CATSGIAGDLTGELFF. DNA for the CDR3: TGTGCCACCAGTGGTATAGCGGGAGATCTCACCGGGGAGCTGTTTTTT.